This T cell receptor (beta chain) was found in a study of T-cell reconstitution after alpha-beta-depleted transplantation in children. This clonotype has just a few counts. V was clipped by 6 bases and J by 2 bases, with 14 bases between them. Germline V gene sequence: CDR1 LNHDA, CDR2 SQIVND (reference sequence). The CDR3 length is 14 residues. As it was prepared, the TCRbeta library received unique molecular identifiers. TCRdb independently ran MiXCR on the PCR reads; one entry per CDR3 protein. The data hold about 92,000 distinct CDR3 sequences, with over 9% observed a single time. This chain uses TRBV19 with TRBJ2-7; maybe TRBD1 (6 bases). The receptor's source is a human donor who donated a stem cell graft to a child with inherited bone marrow failure. Sequencing was performed on PBMCs from the stem cell graft donor, taken from the stem cell graft. The CDR3 region is CASSPTGFTYEQYF. CDR3 DNA sequence: TGTGCCAGTAGCCCTACAGGGTTTACCTACGAGCAGTACTTC.